The 18 T cell receptor beta chains below were found in one sample sequenced in a study of identical twins. Via MiXCR, TCRdb re-called the 5' RACE reads, giving one row per CDR3 protein. Of a few hundred thousand distinct CDR3 sequences listed, 9% to 10% were seen once; the top ten hold approximately 9.3%. The sample consisted of naive T cells sorted from blood. Every receptor here comes from a woman between 45 and 65 years old in good health.

This clonotype came up a few times. CDR3 loop: CASSLAGRPEAFF. The CDR3 region has the DNA TGCGCCAGCAGCTTGGCCGGCAGGCCTGAAGCTTTCTTT. The chain uses TRBV5-1 and TRBJ1-1; D is undetermined. This CDR3 region has 13 residues. The germline gives CDR1 SGHRS, CDR2 YFSETQ. Deletions cut 0 bases from V and 6 bases from J, with 9 bases between. Drawing the rest from reference TRBV5-1 and TRBJ1-1, the complete variable domain is KAGVTQTPRYLIKTRGQQVTLSCSPISGHRSVSWYQQTPGQGLQFLFEYFSETQRNKGNFPGRFSGRQFSNSRSEMNVSTLELGDSALYLCASSLAGRPEAFFGQGTRLTVV.

This clonotype has more than one count but fewer than ten. The genes are TRBV9 and TRBJ2-5; D unresolved. V lost 0 bases and J 4 bases, leaving 7 bases between the germline ends. The CDR3 has 13 amino acids. Germline loops: CDR1 SGDLS, CDR2 YYNGEE. In nucleotides, the CDR3 is TGTGCCAGCAGCGTAGAGACGGGAGAGACCCAGTACTTC. Amino acid sequence: CASSVETGETQYF.

The sample holds a few counts of this clonotype. The CDR3 region is CASSLGLPNEQFF. CDR3 nucleotide sequence: TGTGCCAGCAGTTTAGGTCTACCGAATGAGCAGTTCTTC. V and J are TRBV28 and TRBJ2-1, with D unclear. CDR1 and CDR2 from the germline V gene are MDHEN and SYDVKM. V was trimmed by 2 bases and J by 7 bases, leaving 9 bases between them. The CDR3 runs 13 residues.

This chain joins TRBV10-2 and TRBJ1-3, with 8 bases fitting TRBD1. CDR1 WSHSY and CDR2 SAAADI come from the germline V gene. Trimming cost V 6 bases and J 3 bases; bases outside gene matches: 7. This CDR3 contains 15 residues. The CDR3 sequence is CASRGTGSIGNTIYF. CDR3 sequence (DNA): TGCGCCAGCAGGGGGACAGGATCGATTGGAAACACCATATATTTT.

This rearrangement joins TRBV20-1 to TRBJ2-3; 9 nucleotides line up with TRBD1. CDR3 length: 13 residues. CDR1 and CDR2 (germline): DFQATT, SNEGSKA (reference sequence). V lost 6 bases, J lost 1 base, and 2 bases stayed unmatched. CDR3 region: CSARTGGTDTQYF. The CDR3 DNA is TGCAGTGCCCGGACAGGGGGCACAGATACGCAGTATTTT.

This clonotype was seen at least ten times. The CDR3 loop is CASSSTGWEKAFF. CDR3 nucleotides: TGTGCCAGCAGTTCAACAGGGTGGGAGAAAGCTTTCTTT. This sequence joins TRBV12-3 or TRBV12-4 and TRBJ1-1; tentatively, D is TRBD1 (6 bases). V lost 4 bases and J 9 bases, leaving 15 bases between the germline ends. The CDR3 length is 13 residues.

The V call is TRBV5-1, the J call TRBJ2-3; tentatively, D is TRBD2 (5 bases). Per the germline V gene, CDR1 is SGHRS and CDR2 is YFSETQ. The CDR3 is made up of 13 amino acids. Trimming pared 4 bases from V and 6 bases from J, leaving 12 bases between. CDR3 loop: CASSKDFPDTQYF. The CDR3 region has the DNA TGCGCCAGCAGCAAGGACTTTCCCGATACGCAGTATTTT.

The rearrangement links TRBV7-8 to TRBJ2-3, with no clear D. Germline V gives CDR1 SGHVS, CDR2 FQNEAQ. The ends were cut back, 1 base at V and 5 bases at J, with 10 bases in the middle. The CDR3 runs 14 residues. CDR3 amino acids: CASSLGLILDTQYF. The DNA for the CDR3 is TGTGCCAGCAGCTTAGGATTAATCCTAGATACGCAGTATTTT.

This clonotype was detected only a few times. The chain employs TRBV12-3 or TRBV12-4 and TRBJ2-7, with 10 bases matching TRBD2. Trimming at V came to 5 bases and at J to 8 bases, leaving 6 bases not matched to a gene. The CDR3 is made up of 13 amino acids. The CDR3 region has the DNA TGTGCCAGCAGTCTCAATACTAGCGGGAAGCAGTACTTC. Translation gives CASSLNTSGKQYF.

This clonotype was recorded at least ten times. The chain recombines TRBV20-1 with TRBJ1-1, with D uncertain. In germline, CDR1 is DFQATT, CDR2 SNEGSKA (reference sequence). This CDR3 is 14 amino acids long. Trimming shortened V by 4 bases and J by 4 bases, and 16 bases separated the two germline ends. This chain's CDR3 is CSAIAFPPLTEAFF. The CDR3, as DNA: TGCAGTGCTATCGCTTTCCCCCCGCTCACTGAAGCTTTCTTT.

The rearrangement uses TRBV24-1 and TRBJ2-2; 7 bases align to TRBD2. V lost 0 bases and J lost 7; bases outside the gene matches: 7. The CDR3 runs 16 residues. From germline, CDR1 is KGHDR and CDR2 SFDVKD. CDR3 DNA sequence: TGTGCCACCAGTGATTTGAGCGGGGAAAGCGGCGGGGAGCTGTTTTTT. This gives the protein CATSDLSGESGGELFF.

CDR3 nucleotides: TGTGCCAGCAGACTGACAGGGGGCTGGTCAGATACGCAGTATTTT. Its translation is CASRLTGGWSDTQYF. J is TRBJ2-3 and V is TRBV6-5, with 10 bases matching TRBD1. Germline V CDR1 and CDR2: MNHEY, SVGAGI. The V gene end was trimmed by 6 bases and the J gene end by 4 bases; junction bases not matched to a gene: 7. The CDR3 covers 15 residues.

This clonotype was picked up a small number of times. The genes are TRBV12-3 or TRBV12-4 and TRBJ2-7; D is perhaps TRBD2 (6 bases). V was pared by 5 bases and J by 3 bases, with 20 bases between. This CDR3 spans 16 amino acids. Here the CDR3 reads CASSPTGLPRDYEQYF. The CDR3 DNA follows: TGTGCCAGCAGTCCTACGGGACTCCCGAGGGACTACGAGCAGTACTTC.

This clonotype was seen repeatedly, ten times or more. J is TRBJ2-5 and V is TRBV10-3, with 15 bases that match TRBD2. V dropped 6 bases and J dropped 3; count of bases not matched to a gene: 5. Germline V gene data show CDR1 as ENHRY and CDR2 as SYGVKD. The CDR3 length is 16 residues. CDR3 nucleotides: TGTGCCATCAGGGACCGGACTAGCGGGAGGGAAGAGACCCAGTACTTC. Translation gives CAIRDRTSGREETQYF.

The V call is TRBV5-1, the J call TRBJ2-5; D is undetermined. Germline assignment: CDR1 SGHRS and CDR2 YFSETQ. Between the trimmed V and J ends, which lost 0 bases and 2 bases, there was a span of 14 bases. The CDR3 extends over 16 amino acids. The CDR3, as DNA: TGCGCCAGCAGCTTGGCCGAAAAGCGAGGTCAAGAGACCCAGTACTTC. It encodes CASSLAEKRGQETQYF. The variable domain in full, with the rest retrieved from reference TRBV5-1 and TRBJ2-5, is KAGVTQTPRYLIKTRGQQVTLSCSPISGHRSVSWYQQTPGQGLQFLFEYFSETQRNKGNFPGRFSGRQFSNSRSEMNVSTLELGDSALYLCASSLAEKRGQETQYFGPGTRLLVL.

This clonotype was recorded a few times. The V and J genes are TRBV5-1 and TRBJ2-7; the D gene could be TRBD1 or TRBD2 (5 bases each). The CDR3 spans 15 residues. Germline CDR1 SGHRS, CDR2 YFSETQ. Trimming removed 0 bases at V and 7 bases at J, with 17 bases between. The CDR3 loop reads CASSLAAGRVQEQYF. In DNA form, the CDR3 reads TGCGCCAGCAGCTTGGCGGCAGGGCGGGTGCAAGAGCAGTACTTC. Full variable domain (missing parts from reference TRBV5-1 and TRBJ2-7): KAGVTQTPRYLIKTRGQQVTLSCSPISGHRSVSWYQQTPGQGLQFLFEYFSETQRNKGNFPGRFSGRQFSNSRSEMNVSTLELGDSALYLCASSLAAGRVQEQYFGPGTRLTVT.

This clonotype was found many times. The V and J genes are TRBV12-3 or TRBV12-4 and TRBJ2-3; TRBD2 might be the D (6 bases). Trimming removed 3 bases at V and 4 bases at J, with 8 bases between. This CDR3 is built from 13 residues. Written as DNA, the CDR3 is TGTGCCAGCAGTTTCCGGGGGTCAGATACGCAGTATTTT. The encoded protein is CASSFRGSDTQYF.

This clonotype showed up many times. The V and J genes are TRBV3-1 and TRBJ2-7; either TRBD1 or TRBD2 may supply D (5 bases each). Per germline, CDR1 LGHDT and CDR2 YNNKEL (reference sequence). Trimming stripped 8 bases from V and 2 bases from J, with 10 bases between. The CDR3 contains 12 residues. The CDR3 loop is CASGRQPYEQYF. Here the CDR3 DNA reads TGTGCCAGCGGGAGACAGCCCTACGAGCAGTACTTC.